This is a list of T cell receptor beta chains from one sample in a study of shared clonotypes between healthy human individuals. Sequencing was performed with immunoSEQ multiplex PCR; in TCRdb, only in-frame clones are kept and a portion is missing. The table shows approximately 940,000 clones, with 76% occurring only once. The source material was memory CD4+ T cells sorted from blood. The receptors derive from a man between 18 and 35 years old in good health. The CDR3 runs from the conserved cysteine through the conserved F or W. Fields, in order: CDR3 length, clone size, J gene, D gene, V gene, CDR3 DNA, CDR3 protein. The D gene is left open where the match is weak. Where a row states a size, it is once, few, many or the class of an expanded clone; other rows omit it.

len: 13
abundance: few
j_gene: TRBJ1-1
d_gene: .
v_gene: TRBV2
CDR3nt: TGTGCCAGCAGTGTAGATGCTAACACTGAAGCTTTCTTT
CDR3aa: CASSVDANTEAFF

len: 12
abundance: .
j_gene: TRBJ1-1
d_gene: .
v_gene: TRBV2
CDR3nt: TGTGCCAGCAGTGCACAGGAGCGTCTGGCTTTCTTT
CDR3aa: CASSAQERLAFF

len: 15
abundance: few
j_gene: TRBJ2-4
d_gene: .
v_gene: TRBV7-9
CDR3nt: TGTGCCAGCAGCCCACTGGGAGCCTCGGGGGACATTCAGTACTTC
CDR3aa: CASSPLGASGDIQYF

len: 14
abundance: .
j_gene: TRBJ1-4
d_gene: .
v_gene: TRBV2
CDR3nt: TGTGCCAGCAGTGAAGTCGACAGGTGGATTATGCTGTTTTTT
CDR3aa: CASSEVDRWIMLFF

len: 18
abundance: .
j_gene: TRBJ2-3
d_gene: TRBD2
v_gene: TRBV18
CDR3nt: TGTGCCAGCTCACCACCCCTCCTTAGCGGGCCGATCACAGATACGCAGTATTTT
CDR3aa: CASSPPLLSGPITDTQYF

len: 13
abundance: .
j_gene: TRBJ2-7
d_gene: .
v_gene: TRBV6-1
CDR3nt: TGTGCCAGCAGTGTGGACAGAGCCTACGAGCAGTACTTC
CDR3aa: CASSVDRAYEQYF

len: 10
abundance: few
j_gene: TRBJ2-7
d_gene: .
v_gene: TRBV21-1
CDR3nt: TGTGCGTCCAGTAGCCGGGGCTATTGTTTT
CDR3aa: CASSSRGYCF

len: 14
abundance: few
j_gene: TRBJ2-3
d_gene: .
v_gene: TRBV10-3
CDR3nt: TGTGCCACCCTTCCAAGCGGGCCTAGGAGAACGCAGTATTTT
CDR3aa: CATLPSGPRRTQYF

len: 15
abundance: .
j_gene: TRBJ1-6
d_gene: TRBD1
v_gene: TRBV6-5
CDR3nt: TGTGCCAGCAGGCGGGACAGCTCTAATAATTCACCCCTCCACTTT
CDR3aa: CASRRDSSNNSPLHF

len: 14
abundance: .
j_gene: TRBJ1-4
d_gene: .
v_gene: TRBV2
CDR3nt: TGTGCCAGCAGTGAAAGGCAGGTCCGGGAAAAACTGTTTTTT
CDR3aa: CASSERQVREKLFF

len: 11
abundance: .
j_gene: TRBJ2-7
d_gene: TRBD2
v_gene: TRBV29-1
CDR3nt: TGCAGCGTTTCCGGGGGGGCCGAGCAGTACTTC
CDR3aa: CSVSGGAEQYF

len: 14
abundance: .
j_gene: TRBJ1-2
d_gene: .
v_gene: TRBV15
CDR3nt: TGTGCCACCAGCAGGGCGGGGTTCAACTATGGCTACACCTTC
CDR3aa: CATSRAGFNYGYTF

len: 16
abundance: .
j_gene: TRBJ2-7
d_gene: .
v_gene: TRBV18
CDR3nt: TGTGCCAGCTCAGGGCTAAGGGGGGAGGCCTCCTACGAGCAGTACTTC
CDR3aa: CASSGLRGEASYEQYF

len: 15
abundance: once
j_gene: TRBJ2-7
d_gene: TRBD2
v_gene: TRBV5-1
CDR3nt: TGCGCCAGCAGCCCCGGGACTAGCGGGACCTACGAGCAGTACTTC
CDR3aa: CASSPGTSGTYEQYF

len: 18
abundance: .
j_gene: TRBJ2-4
d_gene: .
v_gene: TRBV4-1
CDR3nt: TGCGCCAGCAGCCCGGACCCCGGGGGGCTTGTAGCCAAAAACATTCAGTACTTC
CDR3aa: CASSPDPGGLVAKNIQYF

len: 15
abundance: .
j_gene: TRBJ1-2
d_gene: .
v_gene: TRBV7-8
CDR3nt: TGTGCCAGCAGCTTAGTCGGACGGACCTCCTATGGCTACACCTTC
CDR3aa: CASSLVGRTSYGYTF

len: 14
abundance: .
j_gene: TRBJ1-3
d_gene: .
v_gene: TRBV6-5
CDR3nt: TGTGCCAGCGCGGACCGAAGCTCTGGAAACACCATATATTTT
CDR3aa: CASADRSSGNTIYF

len: 13
abundance: .
j_gene: TRBJ2-2
d_gene: .
v_gene: TRBV19
CDR3nt: TGTGCCAGTAGTACGCGGGGAGCCGGGGAGCTGTTTTTT
CDR3aa: CASSTRGAGELFF

len: 15
abundance: .
j_gene: TRBJ2-7
d_gene: TRBD2
v_gene: TRBV6-6
CDR3nt: TGTGCCAGCAGTTACCCTAGCGGGAGTGTATACGAGCAGTACTTC
CDR3aa: CASSYPSGSVYEQYF

len: 13
abundance: .
j_gene: TRBJ1-1
d_gene: .
v_gene: TRBV5-1
CDR3nt: TGCGCCAGCAGCGTAACCGGGAACACTGAAGCTTTCTTT
CDR3aa: CASSVTGNTEAFF

len: 15
abundance: .
j_gene: TRBJ2-5
d_gene: .
v_gene: TRBV2
CDR3nt: TGTGCCAGCAGTGAAGACCCTGGACTGAAAGGGACCCAGTACTTC
CDR3aa: CASSEDPGLKGTQYF

len: 13
abundance: .
j_gene: TRBJ1-2
d_gene: TRBD1
v_gene: TRBV11-2
CDR3nt: TGTGCCAGCAGCCAGGGGGGGTACTTAGGTTACACCTTC
CDR3aa: CASSQGGYLGYTF

len: 14
abundance: .
j_gene: TRBJ2-2
d_gene: .
v_gene: TRBV5-1
CDR3nt: TGCGCCAGCAGGGGCGCCCCGAACACCGGGGAGCTGTTTTTT
CDR3aa: CASRGAPNTGELFF

len: 13
abundance: .
j_gene: TRBJ2-5
d_gene: TRBD2
v_gene: TRBV29-1
CDR3nt: TGCAGCGGTGAGCGGGAGACGAGAGAGACCCAGTACTTC
CDR3aa: CSGERETRETQYF

len: 15
abundance: .
j_gene: TRBJ2-1
d_gene: .
v_gene: TRBV27
CDR3nt: TGTGCCAGCAGTGCCTACTGGGACTTTGGCAATGAGCAGTTCTTC
CDR3aa: CASSAYWDFGNEQFF

len: 16
abundance: .
j_gene: TRBJ1-5
d_gene: .
v_gene: TRBV19
CDR3nt: TGTGCCAGTAGTATAGATTGGGGGGGCTACAATCAGCCCCAGCATTTT
CDR3aa: CASSIDWGGYNQPQHF

len: 16
abundance: once
j_gene: TRBJ2-1
d_gene: .
v_gene: TRBV21-1
CDR3nt: TGTGCCAGCAGCAAAGCACACAGCCCGGACGGCGATGAGCAGTTCTTC
CDR3aa: CASSKAHSPDGDEQFF

len: 15
abundance: once
j_gene: TRBJ1-4
d_gene: .
v_gene: TRBV4-1
CDR3nt: TGCGCCAGCAGCCTAAGGACAGCAACTAATGAAAAACTGTTTTTT
CDR3aa: CASSLRTATNEKLFF

len: 15
abundance: .
j_gene: TRBJ1-2
d_gene: TRBD1
v_gene: TRBV5-1
CDR3nt: TGCGCCAGCAGCTTGGCCGGGACAGGCGCCTCAGGCTACACCTTC
CDR3aa: CASSLAGTGASGYTF

len: 15
abundance: .
j_gene: TRBJ2-2
d_gene: .
v_gene: TRBV7-8
CDR3nt: TGTGCCAGCAGCTTAATGGGACATAACACCGGGGAGCTGTTTTTT
CDR3aa: CASSLMGHNTGELFF

len: 14
abundance: .
j_gene: TRBJ1-4
d_gene: .
v_gene: TRBV30
CDR3nt: TGTGCCTGTCAAAAGGGAGGATCTAATGAAAAACTGTTTTTT
CDR3aa: CACQKGGSNEKLFF

len: 12
abundance: .
j_gene: TRBJ1-2
d_gene: .
v_gene: TRBV2
CDR3nt: TGTGCCAGCAGTGAAACTGGGGGAGGCTACACCTTC
CDR3aa: CASSETGGGYTF

len: 14
abundance: .
j_gene: TRBJ1-4
d_gene: TRBD1
v_gene: TRBV19
CDR3nt: TGTGCCAGTAACAGGGGCTCAACTAATGAAAAACTGTTTTTT
CDR3aa: CASNRGSTNEKLFF

len: 15
abundance: .
j_gene: TRBJ2-5
d_gene: .
v_gene: TRBV7-9
CDR3nt: TGTGCCAGCAGCTTAGATCCAGGGAGCCAAGAGACCCAGTACTTC
CDR3aa: CASSLDPGSQETQYF

len: 14
abundance: .
j_gene: TRBJ1-1
d_gene: .
v_gene: TRBV5-1
CDR3nt: TGCGCCAGCAGCCCCCCGGGAGGGGACACTGAAGCTTTCTTT
CDR3aa: CASSPPGGDTEAFF

len: 14
abundance: .
j_gene: TRBJ2-7
d_gene: .
v_gene: TRBV6-1
CDR3nt: TGTGCCAGCAGTATGGGGACCTTCGGGAACGAGCAGTACTTC
CDR3aa: CASSMGTFGNEQYF

len: 14
abundance: .
j_gene: TRBJ2-7
d_gene: TRBD2
v_gene: TRBV29-1
CDR3nt: TGCAGCGTTGAGCTTAGCGGGAGGGCCCGGGAGCAGTACTTC
CDR3aa: CSVELSGRAREQYF

len: 15
abundance: .
j_gene: TRBJ2-3
d_gene: .
v_gene: TRBV30
CDR3nt: TGTGCCTGGAGTGTTGCGGTAGTTTACACAGATACGCAGTATTTT
CDR3aa: CAWSVAVVYTDTQYF

len: 14
abundance: few
j_gene: TRBJ2-3
d_gene: .
v_gene: TRBV6-1
CDR3nt: TGTGCCAGCAGTGAAGGCTACACCACAGATACGCAGTATTTT
CDR3aa: CASSEGYTTDTQYF

len: 14
abundance: .
j_gene: TRBJ2-4
d_gene: .
v_gene: TRBV28
CDR3nt: TGTGCCAGCAGCCATAATTTAGCCAAAAACATTCAGTACTTC
CDR3aa: CASSHNLAKNIQYF

len: 14
abundance: .
j_gene: TRBJ1-2
d_gene: TRBD1
v_gene: TRBV5-4
CDR3nt: TGTGCCAGCAGCTTGGCTCAGGGGGTCAATGGCTACACCTTC
CDR3aa: CASSLAQGVNGYTF

len: 15
abundance: once
j_gene: TRBJ1-1
d_gene: .
v_gene: TRBV6-5
CDR3nt: TGTGCCAGCAGTTACGGGGGAACTATGAACACTGAAGCTTTCTTT
CDR3aa: CASSYGGTMNTEAFF

len: 15
abundance: once
j_gene: TRBJ1-6
d_gene: .
v_gene: TRBV6-1
CDR3nt: TGTGCCAGCAGTGAGACGCAGGGCGTCAATTCACCCCTCCACTTT
CDR3aa: CASSETQGVNSPLHF

len: 13
abundance: few
j_gene: TRBJ2-7
d_gene: TRBD1
v_gene: TRBV19
CDR3nt: TGTGCCAGTGGGACAGGGAATCGGGGCGAGCAGTACTTC
CDR3aa: CASGTGNRGEQYF

len: 13
abundance: few
j_gene: TRBJ2-1
d_gene: .
v_gene: TRBV5-6
CDR3nt: TGTGCCAGCAGCTTGGGATCTTACAATGAGCAGTTCTTC
CDR3aa: CASSLGSYNEQFF

len: 15
abundance: .
j_gene: TRBJ2-5
d_gene: TRBD1
v_gene: TRBV18
CDR3nt: TGTGCCAGCTCACCGAAAAGGACAGGCCAAGAGACCCAGTACTTC
CDR3aa: CASSPKRTGQETQYF

len: 12
abundance: few
j_gene: TRBJ2-7
d_gene: .
v_gene: TRBV28
CDR3nt: TGTGCCAGCAGTTTGGACAAGGGCGAGCAGTACTTC
CDR3aa: CASSLDKGEQYF

len: 15
abundance: many
j_gene: TRBJ2-3
d_gene: .
v_gene: TRBV12-1
CDR3nt: TGTGCCAGCAGCGATGGCGCAGAAGACTGGGATACGCAGTATTTT
CDR3aa: CASSDGAEDWDTQYF

len: 15
abundance: once
j_gene: TRBJ2-2
d_gene: .
v_gene: TRBV6-4
CDR3nt: TGTGCCAGCACCCCTGGGTCGGCGGGCACCGGGGAGCTGTTTTTT
CDR3aa: CASTPGSAGTGELFF

len: 13
abundance: many
j_gene: TRBJ2-1
d_gene: .
v_gene: TRBV9
CDR3nt: TGTGCCAGCAGCGCCCAATACAGGGATGAGCAGTTCTTC
CDR3aa: CASSAQYRDEQFF